Below, 14 T cell receptor beta chains from the same sample are listed, as sequenced in a study of T cells in Graves' hyperthyroidism and ophthalmopathy (dated by TCRdb to the late 2010s). Receptors were amplified or captured by multiplex PCR. These reads were obtained on an Illumina HiSeq 2000. The TCR beta CDR3 regions were amplified from RNA transcripts. A first-round RT-PCR of the TCR CDR3 used the HTBI primer set with the Qiagen OneStep RT-PCR kit. TCRdb itself trimmed the public reads at Q25 with fastp, ran MiXCR and retained productive beta chains. Merged by CDR3 protein, the rows form single entries marked with the most common genes and DNA. The sample records 550,000 to 600,000 distinct CDR3 sequences, about 14% of which are singletons. The ten largest account for around 7% of the sample. The sequenced sample consisted of blood. The receptor set was obtained from a woman between 18 and 29 years old with Graves' ophthalmopathy.

This chain connects TRBV19 to TRBJ2-1, with D possibly TRBD1 on 6 matching bases. V dropped 6 bases and J dropped 6 bases, with 12 bases sitting between them. The CDR3 contains 13 residues. Germline lookup yields CDR1 LNHDA and CDR2 SQIVND (reference sequence). The DNA of the CDR3 is TGTGCCAGTAGCCCGGACAGCCTCAATGAGCAGTTCTTC. Translating it yields CASSPDSLNEQFF.

This clonotype was seen a handful of times. The chain has TRBV5-1 and TRBJ2-7, with D possibly called TRBD1 or TRBD2 (5 bases each). CDR1 is SGHRS, CDR2 YFSETQ, per germline. The CDR3 is made up of 16 amino acids. V was cut by 0 bases and J by 0 bases, with 13 bases left in between. The CDR3 nucleotides are TGCGCCAGCAGCTTGGCCGGGACCGATAGCTCCTACGAGCAGTACTTC. This sequence encodes CASSLAGTDSSYEQYF. Full variable domain (missing parts from reference TRBV5-1 and TRBJ2-7): KAGVTQTPRYLIKTRGQQVTLSCSPISGHRSVSWYQQTPGQGLQFLFEYFSETQRNKGNFPGRFSGRQFSNSRSEMNVSTLELGDSALYLCASSLAGTDSSYEQYFGPGTRLTVT.

This clonotype came up a few times. The CDR3 is CASSQVTGGMTKNIQYF. DNA of the CDR3: TGCGCCAGCAGCCAAGTAACAGGGGGCATGACCAAAAACATTCAGTACTTC. The rearrangement links TRBV4-1 to TRBJ2-4; 9 bases match TRBD1. The CDR3 totals 17 residues. V gave up 1 base and J gave up 2 bases; unmatched junction bases: 6. The germline CDR1 and CDR2 sequences are MGHRA and YSYEKL.

This clonotype occurred many times. Here the CDR3 reads CASSLMSLSGQHYNEQFF. The CDR3 DNA sequence: TGTGCCAGCAGCTTAATGAGTTTATCGGGACAGCACTACAATGAGCAGTTCTTC. The V and J genes are TRBV7-2 and TRBJ2-1; 7 nucleotides line up with TRBD1. CDR1 is SGHTA and CDR2 is FQGNSA in the germline V gene. CDR3 length equals 18 residues. Losses at the gene ends were 2 bases for V and 3 bases for J; bases not matched to a gene: 13.

In this sample, this clonotype turned up a few times. This chain links TRBV20-1 with TRBJ1-2; TRBD1 aligns across 9 bases. The CDR3 length is 14 residues. J gave up 0 bases and V 5 bases, and 4 bases lay outside the gene matches. Germline assignment: CDR1 DFQATT and CDR2 SNEGSKA (reference sequence). The CDR3 reads CSARGQGANYGYTF. CDR3 coding DNA: TGCAGTGCTCGGGGACAGGGAGCTAACTATGGCTACACCTTC.

This clonotype was counted ten times or more. J is TRBJ1-1 and V is TRBV2; D is unclear. Germline assignment: CDR1 SNHLY and CDR2 FYNNEI. V was cut by 5 bases and J by 3 bases, with 13 bases left in between. There are 14 residues in the CDR3. The CDR3 DNA sequence: TGTGCCAGCAGTCAGGCCAGTTACGACACTGAAGCTTTCTTT. This sequence encodes CASSQASYDTEAFF.

The sample holds a few counts of this clonotype. V is TRBV6-2 or TRBV6-3 and J is TRBJ1-2; D might be TRBD1 (5 bases). The V and J ends lost 6 bases and 4 bases respectively, with 18 bases between them. There are 15 residues in the CDR3. Germline CDR1 MNHEY, CDR2 SVGEGT. DNA of the CDR3: TGTGCCAGCAGACCGCCGGGACGGCTGTCCTATGGCTACACCTTC. Amino acids: CASRPPGRLSYGYTF.

Only a few counts were recorded for this clonotype. This chain links TRBV27 with TRBJ2-1; 13 bases fit TRBD2. The length of the CDR3 is 15 residues. Germline loops: CDR1 MNHEY, CDR2 SMNVEV (reference sequence). Trimming cost V 8 bases and J 5 bases; bases outside gene matches: 6. In nucleotides, the CDR3 is TGTGCCAGCGGGACCGGGACTAGCGGGGACAATGAGCAGTTCTTC. Translated: CASGTGTSGDNEQFF.

This clonotype was seen more than once but under ten times. This chain uses TRBV9 with TRBJ2-2; 8 positions agree with TRBD2. The trim removed 0 bases at V and 4 bases at J, leaving 2 bases unmatched. Germline V gene sequence: CDR1 SGDLS, CDR2 YYNGEE. The CDR3 runs 15 residues. The CDR3 coding sequence is TGTGCCAGCAGCGTAGCGGGGGGGGTCACCGGGGAGCTGTTTTTT. As protein: CASSVAGGVTGELFF.

This clonotype has just a few counts. The chain joins TRBV25-1 to TRBJ1-3, with D possibly TRBD1 on 6 matching bases. Germline assignment: CDR1 MGHDK and CDR2 SYGVNS. Trimming removed 3 bases from V and 0 bases from J, with 12 bases in between. The CDR3 totals 16 residues. CDR3 sequence reads: CASSDWAGVSGNTIYF. The CDR3 DNA reads TGTGCCAGCAGTGATTGGGCAGGGGTCTCTGGAAACACCATATATTTT.

This clonotype was counted many times. V gene TRBV6-5 combines with J gene TRBJ1-1; 9 bases are a match to TRBD1. CDR1 and CDR2 from the germline V gene are MNHEY and SVGAGI. The CDR3 length is 15 residues. V gave up 0 bases and J gave up 11 bases; unmatched junction bases: 10. The CDR3 spells CASSYSSYRGLQAFF. The CDR3 DNA is TGTGCCAGCAGTTACTCGAGCTACAGGGGGCTACAGGCTTTCTTT.

This clonotype was seen a few times. V gene TRBV28 combines with J gene TRBJ1-2; possibly TRBD1 for D (5 bases). From germline, CDR1 is MDHEN and CDR2 SYDVKM. V lost 11 bases and J lost 6, with 19 bases in between. The CDR3 totals 13 residues. CDR3 bases: TGTGCCTATGGAAGGGGTTCGAGTGATGGCTACACCTTC. Amino acid sequence: CAYGRGSSDGYTF.

This clonotype was counted at least ten times. The genes are TRBV11-2 and TRBJ1-4, with D uncertain. Germline CDR1 is SGHAT and CDR2 is FQNNGV. Trimming took off 5 bases at V and 5 bases at J, with 12 bases between the two ends. The CDR3 consists of 14 residues. CDR3 protein: CASSEQVLNEKLFF. As DNA, the CDR3 is TGTGCCAGCAGCGAGCAGGTCTTGAATGAAAAACTGTTTTTT.

This clonotype occurred once. This chain uses TRBV12-3 or TRBV12-4 with TRBJ2-7, with D tentatively TRBD1 (6 bases). Trimming cost V 6 bases and J 2 bases, with 14 bases left between them. The CDR3 consists of 14 residues. For the CDR3, the DNA is TGTGCCAGCAGGCTTACCGCAGGGGCCTACGAGCAGTACTTC. Translated, it gives CASRLTAGAYEQYF.